This TCR beta chain appears in the sequencing data of a study of Graves' ophthalmopathy and Graves' hyperthyroidism. Whole-study context: Over 18 months of follow-up, stable hyperthyroidism required that no ophthalmopathy appear.

Germline V gene data show CDR1 as SQVTM and CDR2 as ANQGSEA. The CDR3 is made up of 14 amino acids. The sample holds a few counts of this clonotype. Scientists amplified the TCR beta CDR3 regions from RNA transcripts. HTBI primers served in a first-round RT-PCR, which a second-round multiplex PCR followed. TCRdb re-called the multiplex PCR reads through MiXCR, storing one row per CDR3 protein. In the table there are approximately 540,000 distinct CDR3 sequences, under 45% of which are singletons. The material sequenced was peripheral blood or thyroid tissue (not recorded which). The V gene is TRBV29-1, the J gene TRBJ2-7; 8 bases are a match to TRBD2. TRBJ2-1 explains the end of the DNA better; the J call may be wrong. The sequence was obtained from an adult man with Graves' hyperthyroidism. The CDR3 DNA sequence: TGCAGCGTTGAAGAGGCCGGGACTAGAATTGAGCAGTTCTTC. It translates to CSVEEAGTRIEQFF.